The 2 T cell receptor beta chains below were found in one sample sequenced in a study of T cell repertoires in cytomegalovirus infection. TCRdb used MiXCR to reprocess the reads, holding one entry per CDR3 protein. The data contain 150,000 to 200,000 distinct CDR3 sequences, about 30% of them singletons. Source material: PBMCs. Receptors originate from a human donor in good health (CMV status not recorded). Some clones in this sample may be carry-over from other donors' samples.

About this clonotype: The junction differs from germline at one of its ends, possibly a read error. This chain uses TRBV6-2 or TRBV6-3 with TRBJ2-3; D is possibly TRBD1 (5 bases). This CDR3 spans 15 amino acids. Germline V gene data show CDR1 as MNHEY and CDR2 as SVGEGT. CDR3 in DNA: TGTGCCTGCAGTTACTCGAGGCAGGGTCCAGATACGCAGTATTTT. Translated: CACSYSRQGPDTQYF.

This clonotype came up a few times. V is TRBV27 and J is TRBJ2-7, with a weak D call TRBD2 (5 bases). The CDR3 is made up of 20 amino acids. Trimming cost V 3 bases and J 6 bases, with 33 bases left between them. Per the germline V gene, CDR1 is MNHEY and CDR2 is SMNVEV (reference sequence). The CDR3 nucleotides are TGTGCCAGCAGTTTTCGCGCCGGGTCGACTATTTACTCCGCGGTGCCCGAGCAGTACTTC. Residues: CASSFRAGSTIYSAVPEQYF.